The T cell receptor (beta chain) under discussion was sequenced for a study of blood T cell repertoires in COVID-19 (dated by TCRdb to about 2020). At the level of the whole study: The collaborator samples originated in the United States, Italy and Spain and spanned the acute and convalescent phases of COVID-19. HLA class I and class II types, where available, came from metadata supplied by the sample provider rather than from assay-based typing. Samples were obtained from the ongoing ImmuneRACE study (first 160 participants) and from roughly 1,300 subjects provided by 6 global collaborators. Subjects who had been exposed to COVID-19, were actively infected with it, or had recovered from it provided the deeply sampled blood TCRbeta repertoires that made up the dataset. The prospective study material was composed of cDNA or gDNA derived from T cells, B-cell-depleted T cells, or PBMCs. The repertoires were released in a freely available public database meant as a resource for research on the immune response to SARS-CoV-2. Nearly every sample came with metadata listing a de-identified subject ID, COVID-19 status, age in years and sex.

The immunoSEQ Assay, a bias-controlled multiplex PCR, was used to amplify TCRbeta CDR3 regions from genomic DNA. In the authors' own workflow: The number of nucleated cells in each sample was estimated from the amplification of reference gene primers within the assay. To quantify the absolute abundance of each unique TCRbeta CDR3 rearrangement, sequence reads were collapsed and filtered. For each sample, productive Simpson clonality was calculated by taking the square root of Simpson's diversity index across productive rearrangements. TCRdb mirrors the immuneACCESS table, restricted to in-frame sequences. Some clones are absent from its copies; in checked studies, under half trace to an unresolved V gene, and the reason for the others is unknown. That table is the source of V, J and clone size, and D and trimming were worked out from the DNA. The sample table contains approximately 300,000 clones; only one count was recorded for about 85% of them. About 1.9% of the sample is held by the ten biggest clonotypes.

General findings and caveats noted by the study authors: Clinical and demographic metadata were provided uncurated, with the amount varying by source and participant.

V loses 5 bases at its end and J loses 4 bases; junction bases beyond the gene matches: 4. Inclusive of the bounding cysteine and phenylalanine, the CDR3 is 15 residues long. Kept here is only the CDR3 DNA, which spans 45 bases and is read in frame from base 1. From the germline V gene (reference sequence), CDR1 is LNHDA and CDR2 is SQIVND. Participants in the prospective study were aged roughly 18 to 89 years, lived in under 30 United States geographic areas, and enrolled through a virtual design. In the prospective study, participants were assigned to cohorts based on the clinical history participants reported in a screening survey and a study questionnaire. Exposed participants had been in contact with someone with a PCR-confirmed or clinician-diagnosed COVID-19 case within 2 weeks of study entry. Each participant in the prospective study had whole blood, serum and a nasopharyngeal or oropharyngeal swab collected by mobile phlebotomists. Participants in the prospective study had the option to provide additional blood draws and questionnaires over an approximately 2-month period. Prospective study blood samples were shipped either frozen or at room temperature before DNA extraction.

Concerning this clone: Its binding antigen is unknown. Base qualities are not at hand, and no much larger clone is one base apart.

Sequencing input: PBMCs or T cells enriched from blood (not recorded which). The chain uses TRBV19 and TRBJ2-1, with TRBD2 matching 11 junction bases. This TCR derives from a woman aged 25 to 39 who had been exposed to COVID-19. The CDR3 region: CASSVTSGNYNEQFF. The bases are TGTGCCAGTAGTGTGACTAGCGGGAATTACAATGAGCAGTTCTTC.